This TCR beta chain was captured by sequencing in a study of CD8 T cells in ankylosing spondylitis. Study conclusions and caveats: A motif of 7 to 9 highly homologous TCR beta variants was seen as apparently characteristic of ankylosing spondylitis blood. The study looked at matched synovial fluid samples from ankylosing spondylitis patients. Disease-linked clones were reported to be significantly enriched there. CD8+ cells made up the disease-linked clones, which were relatively rare in peripheral blood.

It was by quantitative 5'-RACE with molecular barcodes that TCR beta libraries were made. TCRdb re-called the 5' RACE reads with MiXCR, one entry per CDR3 protein. This sample has about 250,000 distinct CDR3 sequences; approximately 30% occur once, and the top ten carry approximately 4.4%. Germline values: CDR1 SQVTM, CDR2 ANQGSEA. The junction had 8 bases not matched to a gene; V was cut back by 6 bases and J by 5 bases. The CDR3 totals 13 residues. A word on this clonotype: As yet, its antigen is unknown.

Sequencing was done on a sample of blood, either unsorted or a sorted T cell fraction (not recorded which). The rearrangement uses TRBV29-1 and TRBJ2-3; 7 bases align to TRBD2. The receptor comes from a male donor with ankylosing spondylitis or in good health (not recorded which). In DNA, the CDR3 is TGCAGCGTGGGGGAGGGCGGAGGAGATACGCAGTATTTT. Residues: CSVGEGGGDTQYF.